Described below is a single T cell receptor (beta chain) sequence and its context. It has no known antigen specificity. Qualities for individual bases were not recorded, and no much larger clone is one base off. The data are from a study of identical twins (dated by TCRdb to 2016 to 2017). Turning to the overall study: To test whether fetal clonotypes persist, this study deep-sequenced TCR alpha and beta repertoires from monozygotic twins, from unrelated adults of various ages, and from cord blood. To rule out contamination, the twin experiments were replicated at different times with different library preparation protocols. Study-wide conclusions, independent of this receptor: In monozygotic twins, out-of-frame TCR alpha sharing was systematically underestimated by recombination models, although the models agreed with sharing between unrelated individuals. Excess twin sharing in beta out-of-frame sequences was weaker because fewer shared sequences lowered the signal-to-noise ratio. Invariant T cells such as MAIT and iNKT could partly confound zero-insertion analyses, although diverse VJ usage argued against such confounding for most clonotypes. Because the same donors could not be followed over many years, the conclusions depended on cross-sectional statistical analysis. Compared with coincidental sharing between unrelated individuals, out-of-frame TCR alpha sequences shared between twins showed an excess of sequences with low generation probability. Fewer insertions were carried by abundant cord blood beta clonotypes; a weaker similar trend was observed in young adult naive repertoires, while no such trend was observed in memory repertoires.

CDR1 DFQATT and CDR2 SNEGSKA were looked up in the germline V gene (reference sequence). From cysteine to phenylalanine, the CDR3 is 15 amino acids long. The sequence is cut down to CDR3 DNA, 45 bases in frame from base 1. Trimming takes 1 base off V and 6 bases off J; junction bases not matched to a gene: 7. Only healthy Caucasian donors were included. The twin cohort comprised three pairs of female monozygotic twins, all aged about 18 to 30 years. Miltenyi CD45RO+ enrichment and human naive T-cell isolation kits were used to isolate memory (CD45RO+) and naive T cells from PBMC. The library was generated by 5' RACE. The instrument was an Illumina HiSeq 2000. Template switching added a universal primer binding site, and the final cDNA carried a unique molecular identifier that allowed TCR cDNA molecules to be counted accurately. Specific primers in the conserved constant-segment region were used to synthesize first-strand cDNA for TCR alpha and beta chains. Each cDNA library was double barcoded, with a SMART-Mk sample barcode plus Illumina barcodes, to control for contamination. TruSeq adapter sequences along with Illumina sample barcodes were introduced in two successive PCR steps. The TCR alpha and beta cDNA libraries were sequenced on the Illumina HiSeq platform using custom primers. Under the source paper's analysis protocol: MiGEC was used to process raw reads and extract unique molecular identifiers, and MiXCR was used to find CDR3 positions. For each individual, recombination models were inferred using an EM algorithm with the repgenHMM and IGoR tools. The analysis of shared clonotypes was done with the tcR package in R, with sharing normalized by the product of cloneset sizes. To study raw recombination free of thymic and clonal selection effects, out-of-frame nonproductive sequences were analyzed. In-frame beta chains were kept once TCRdb had trimmed the public reads at Q25 with fastp and called clones with MiXCR. Every distinct CDR3 protein forms one entry, paired with its most common genes and DNA. TCRdb's processing, not the authors' own work, is the source of the V and J calls. The table for this sample lists 250,000 or so distinct CDR3 sequences; roughly 12% of them were counted only once. Together, the top ten hold 4% of the sample.

These data were also reused for a study on yellow fever vaccine responses in identical twins. As that second paper reports: According to the authors, the vaccine-induced T cell response in identical twins seemed to be partly convergent and partly specific to each individual. In identical twins, the study followed T cell clones that responded to the vaccine with precision.

The sequencing input was memory (CD45RO+) T cells sorted from blood. The cell subset or site label corresponds to: CD45RO+ enriched T cells. The sequence derives from a woman between 18 and 29 years old in good health. This receptor chain uses TRBV20-1 and TRBJ2-7, with 12 bases aligning to TRBD2. The CDR3 is CSARVASGRAGEQYF. The bases read TGCAGTGCTAGAGTTGCTAGCGGGAGGGCTGGCGAGCAGTACTTC.